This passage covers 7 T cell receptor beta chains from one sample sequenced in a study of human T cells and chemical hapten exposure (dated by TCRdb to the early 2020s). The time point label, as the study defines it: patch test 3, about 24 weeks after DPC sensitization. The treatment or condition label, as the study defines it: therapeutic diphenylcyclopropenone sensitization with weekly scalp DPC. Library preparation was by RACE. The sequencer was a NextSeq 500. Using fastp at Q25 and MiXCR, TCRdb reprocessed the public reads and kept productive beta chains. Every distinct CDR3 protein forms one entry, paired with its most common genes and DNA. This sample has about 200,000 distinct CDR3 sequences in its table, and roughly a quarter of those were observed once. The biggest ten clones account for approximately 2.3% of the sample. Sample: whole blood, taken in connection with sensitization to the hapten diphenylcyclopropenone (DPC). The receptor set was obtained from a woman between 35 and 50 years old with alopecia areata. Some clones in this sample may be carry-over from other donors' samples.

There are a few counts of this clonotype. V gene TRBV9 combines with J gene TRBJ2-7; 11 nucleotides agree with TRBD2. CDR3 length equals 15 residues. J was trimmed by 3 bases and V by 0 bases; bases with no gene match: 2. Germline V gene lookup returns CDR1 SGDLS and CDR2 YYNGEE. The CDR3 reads CASSVGGTSGYEQYF. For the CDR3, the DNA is TGTGCCAGCAGCGTAGGGGGGACTAGCGGCTACGAGCAGTACTTC.

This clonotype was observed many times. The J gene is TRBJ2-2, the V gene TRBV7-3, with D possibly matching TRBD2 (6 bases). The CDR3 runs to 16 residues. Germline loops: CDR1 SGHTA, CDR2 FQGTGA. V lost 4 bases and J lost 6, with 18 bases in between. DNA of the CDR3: TGTGCCAGCAGCTCCCCGGTCGGGGGACTTCCCGGGGAGCTGTTTTTT. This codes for CASSSPVGGLPGELFF.

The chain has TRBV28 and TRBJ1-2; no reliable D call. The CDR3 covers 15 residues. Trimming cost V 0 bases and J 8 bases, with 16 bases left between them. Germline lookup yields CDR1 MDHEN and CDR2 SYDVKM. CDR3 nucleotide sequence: TGTGCCAGCAGTTTATGGGCAGGCAGAAGGATGGGCTACACCTTC. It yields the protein CASSLWAGRRMGYTF.

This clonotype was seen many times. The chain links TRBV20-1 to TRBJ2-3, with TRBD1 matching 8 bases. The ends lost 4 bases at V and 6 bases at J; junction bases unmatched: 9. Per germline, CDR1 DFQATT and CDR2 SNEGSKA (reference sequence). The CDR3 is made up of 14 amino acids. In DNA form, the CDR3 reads TGCAGTGCTAAAAACCCGACAGGGGTGGATACGCAGTATTTT. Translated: CSAKNPTGVDTQYF.

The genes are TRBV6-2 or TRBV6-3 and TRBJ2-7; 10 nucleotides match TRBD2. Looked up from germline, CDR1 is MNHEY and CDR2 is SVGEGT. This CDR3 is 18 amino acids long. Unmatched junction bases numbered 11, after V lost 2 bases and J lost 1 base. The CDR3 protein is CASSYPLEAGGNSYEQYF. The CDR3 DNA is TGTGCCAGCAGTTACCCCCTAGAAGCGGGAGGGAATTCCTACGAGCAGTACTTC.

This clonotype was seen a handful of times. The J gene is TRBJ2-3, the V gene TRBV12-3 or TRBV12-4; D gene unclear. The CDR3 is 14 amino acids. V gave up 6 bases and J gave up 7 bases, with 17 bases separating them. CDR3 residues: CASSPDPPSNTQYF. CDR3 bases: TGTGCCAGCAGCCCCGACCCTCCGTCCAATACGCAGTATTTT.

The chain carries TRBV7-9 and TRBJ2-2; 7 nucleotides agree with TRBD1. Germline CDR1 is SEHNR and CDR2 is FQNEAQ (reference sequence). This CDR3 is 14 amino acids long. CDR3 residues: CGTQGAGGTGELFF. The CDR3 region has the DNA TGTGGCACGCAGGGCGCAGGGGGCACCGGGGAGCTGTTTTTT.